This TCR beta chain is drawn from a study of T cell responses to AZD1222 COVID-19 vaccine. TCRdb keeps only in-frame clones here, not all; method: immunoSEQ multiplex PCR. This repertoire shows about 140,000 clones, around 90% found once; its top ten account for about 3%. In the case of this clone: Its specificity is not known.

Points from the study as a whole: Seropositivity was recorded at baseline in only six AZD1222 recipients. Donors were largely white British and mainly female; clonal diversity was possibly underestimated.

The CDR3 has 16 amino acids. Germline V CDR1 and CDR2: KGHSH, LQKENI. Trimming removed 3 bases from V and 2 bases from J; junction bases left unmatched: 6. The rearrangement uses TRBV18 and TRBJ2-2; 7 nucleotides align to TRBD1. Sample: peripheral blood, taken on day 0 of AZD1222 vaccination. The receptor's source is an adult in good health. In DNA form, the CDR3 reads TGTGCCAGCTCACCGCCAGGGGGTGTTAACACCGGGGAGCTGTTTTTT. As protein: CASSPPGGVNTGELFF. The full variable domain, in which reference TRBV18 and TRBJ2-2 provide the parts outside the CDR3, is NAGVMQNPRHLVRRRGQEARLRCSPMKGHSHVYWYRQLPEEGLKFMVYLQKENIIDESGMPKERFSAEFPKEGPSILRIQQVVRGDSAAYFCASSPPGGVNTGELFFGEGSRLTVL.